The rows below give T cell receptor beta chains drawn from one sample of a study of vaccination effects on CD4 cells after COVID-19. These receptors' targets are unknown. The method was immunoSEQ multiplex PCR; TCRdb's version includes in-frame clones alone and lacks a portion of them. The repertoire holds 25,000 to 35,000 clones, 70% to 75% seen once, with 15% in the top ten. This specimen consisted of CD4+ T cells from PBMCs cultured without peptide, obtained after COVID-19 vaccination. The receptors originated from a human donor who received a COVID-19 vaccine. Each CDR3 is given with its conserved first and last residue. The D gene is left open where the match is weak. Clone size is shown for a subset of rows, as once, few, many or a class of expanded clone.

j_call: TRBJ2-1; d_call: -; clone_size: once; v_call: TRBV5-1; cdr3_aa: CASSLLTESYNEQFF; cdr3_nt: TGCGCCAGCAGCTTGTTAACAGAGTCCTACAATGAGCAGTTCTTC
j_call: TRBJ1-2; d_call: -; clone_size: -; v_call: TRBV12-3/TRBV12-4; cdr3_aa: CASSEGDGYTF; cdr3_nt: TGTGCCAGCAGTGAGGGTGATGGCTACACCTTC
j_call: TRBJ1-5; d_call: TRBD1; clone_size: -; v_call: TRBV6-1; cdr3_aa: CASSEAQGAIQPQHF; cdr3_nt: TGTGCCAGCAGTGAAGCGCAGGGGGCTATTCAGCCCCAGCATTTT
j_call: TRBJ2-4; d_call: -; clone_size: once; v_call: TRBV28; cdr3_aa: CASSLIKNIQYF; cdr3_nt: TGTGCCAGCAGTCTAATAAAAAACATTCAGTACTTC
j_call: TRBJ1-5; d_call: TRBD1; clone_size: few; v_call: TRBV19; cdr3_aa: CASIIAEGAFNQPQHF; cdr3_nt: TGTGCCAGTATAATCGCTGAGGGGGCTTTCAATCAGCCCCAGCATTTT
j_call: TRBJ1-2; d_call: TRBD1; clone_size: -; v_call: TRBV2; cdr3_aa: CASRSRTGGGGYTF; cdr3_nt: TGTGCCAGCAGGTCCCGGACAGGGGGCGGTGGCTACACCTTC
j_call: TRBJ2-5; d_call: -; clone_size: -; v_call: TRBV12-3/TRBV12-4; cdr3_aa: CASSFGGGSQYF; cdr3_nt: TGTGCCAGCAGTTTCGGCGGTGGGAGCCAGTACTTC
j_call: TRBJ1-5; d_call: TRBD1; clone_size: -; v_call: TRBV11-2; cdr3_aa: CASSLTGIDQPQHF; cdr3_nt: TGTGCCAGCAGCCTGACAGGGATAGATCAGCCCCAGCATTTT
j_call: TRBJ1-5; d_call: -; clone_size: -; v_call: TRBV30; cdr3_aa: CAWSAADSNQPQHF; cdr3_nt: TGTGCCTGGAGCGCCGCCGATAGCAATCAGCCCCAGCATTTT
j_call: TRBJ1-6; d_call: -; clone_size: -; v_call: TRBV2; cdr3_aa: CASSGGLYNSPLHF; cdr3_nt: TGTGCCAGCAGTGGAGGCCTTTATAATTCACCCCTCCACTTT
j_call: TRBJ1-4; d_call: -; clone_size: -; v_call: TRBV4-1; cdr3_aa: CASSTLDLGGWGNEKLFF; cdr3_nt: TGCGCCAGCAGCACACTGGACTTAGGCGGGTGGGGTAATGAAAAACTGTTTTTT
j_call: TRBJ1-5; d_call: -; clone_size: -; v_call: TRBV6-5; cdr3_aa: CASSPTVNQPQHF; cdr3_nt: TGTGCCAGCAGCCCGACAGTCAATCAGCCCCAGCATTTT
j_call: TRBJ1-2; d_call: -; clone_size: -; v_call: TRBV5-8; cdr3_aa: CASSSRTF; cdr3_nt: TGTGCCAGCAGCAGTCGCACCTTC
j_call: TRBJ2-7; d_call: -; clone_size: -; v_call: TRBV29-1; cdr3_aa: CSVAKRLGYEQYF; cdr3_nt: TGCAGCGTTGCTAAGCGGTTAGGCTACGAGCAGTACTTC
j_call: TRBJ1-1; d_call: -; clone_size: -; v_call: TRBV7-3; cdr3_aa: CASSLTGGGRTEAFF; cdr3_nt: TGTGCCAGCAGCTTAACCGGGGGCGGAAGGACTGAAGCTTTCTTT
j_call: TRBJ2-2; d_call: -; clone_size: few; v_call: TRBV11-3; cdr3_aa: CASSLSLNTGELFF; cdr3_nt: TGTGCCAGCAGCTTATCCTTGAACACCGGGGAGCTGTTTTTT
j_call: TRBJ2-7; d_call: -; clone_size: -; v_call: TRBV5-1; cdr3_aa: CASSYNSGYEQYF; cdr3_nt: TGCGCCAGCAGCTATAATTCTGGGTACGAGCAGTACTTC
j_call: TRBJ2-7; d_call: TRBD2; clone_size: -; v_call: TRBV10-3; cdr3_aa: CAISDRTSSYEQYF; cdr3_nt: TGTGCCATCAGCGACCGGACTAGTTCCTACGAGCAGTACTTC
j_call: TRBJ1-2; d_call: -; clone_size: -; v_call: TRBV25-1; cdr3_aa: CASSDPQSGGYGYTF; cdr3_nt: TGTGCCAGCAGTGATCCCCAATCTGGGGGATATGGCTACACCTTC
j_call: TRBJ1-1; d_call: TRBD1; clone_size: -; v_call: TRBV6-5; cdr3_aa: CASSYRSGGWGTEAFF; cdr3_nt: TGTGCCAGCAGTTACAGGTCAGGGGGCTGGGGTACTGAAGCTTTCTTT
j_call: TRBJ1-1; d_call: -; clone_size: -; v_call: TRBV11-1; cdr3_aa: CASSLHGTGIDEAFF; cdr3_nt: TGTGCCAGCAGCCTCCATGGAACAGGGATCGATGAAGCTTTCTTT
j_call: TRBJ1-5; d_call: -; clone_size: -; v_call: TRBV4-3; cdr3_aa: CASSQDRYLDQPQHF; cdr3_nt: TGCGCCAGCAGCCAAGATCGGTACTTAGATCAGCCCCAGCATTTT
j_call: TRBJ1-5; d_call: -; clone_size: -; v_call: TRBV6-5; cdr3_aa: CASGRDNQPQHF; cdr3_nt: TGTGCCAGCGGAAGGGATAATCAGCCCCAGCATTTT
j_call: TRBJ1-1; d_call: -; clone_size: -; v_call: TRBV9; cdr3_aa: CASSVRADTEAFF; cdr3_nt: TGTGCCAGCAGCGTACGGGCCGACACTGAAGCTTTCTTT
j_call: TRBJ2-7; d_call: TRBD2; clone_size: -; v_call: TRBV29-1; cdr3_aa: CSVDGGSYEQYF; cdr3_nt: TGCAGCGTTGACGGGGGGTCCTACGAGCAGTACTTC
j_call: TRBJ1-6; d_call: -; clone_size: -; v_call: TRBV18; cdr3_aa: CASTSGTPERSPLHF; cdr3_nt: TGTGCCAGCACCTCCGGGACACCAGAACGTTCACCCCTCCACTTT
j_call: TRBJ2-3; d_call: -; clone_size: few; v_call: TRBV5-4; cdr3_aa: CASSLEAGSVTTQYF; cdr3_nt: TGTGCCAGCAGCTTGGAGGCAGGGTCGGTCACTACGCAGTATTTT
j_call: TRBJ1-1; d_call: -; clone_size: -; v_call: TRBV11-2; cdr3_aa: CASSFQGNTEAFF; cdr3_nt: TGTGCCAGCAGCTTTCAGGGGAATACTGAAGCTTTCTTT
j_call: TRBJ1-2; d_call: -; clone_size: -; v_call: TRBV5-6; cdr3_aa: CASSPGRKNYGYTF; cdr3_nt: TGTGCCAGCAGCCCGGGACGGAAGAACTATGGCTACACCTTC
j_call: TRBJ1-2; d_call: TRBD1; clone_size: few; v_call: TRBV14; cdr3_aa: CASSQARTGYGYTF; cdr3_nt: TGTGCCAGCAGCCAAGCCCGGACAGGATATGGCTACACCTTC
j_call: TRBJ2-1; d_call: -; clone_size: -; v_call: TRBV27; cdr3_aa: CASSLVPEPAYNEQFF; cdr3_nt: TGTGCCAGCAGTTTGGTCCCAGAGCCGGCGTACAATGAGCAGTTCTTC
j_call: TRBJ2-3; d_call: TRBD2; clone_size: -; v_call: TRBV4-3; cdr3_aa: CASSQYHLAGEPDTQYF; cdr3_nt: TGCGCCAGCAGCCAATACCACCTAGCGGGGGAGCCAGATACGCAGTATTTT
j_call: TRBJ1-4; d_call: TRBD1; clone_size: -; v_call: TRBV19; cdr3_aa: CASSTRGRVTNEKLFF; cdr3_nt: TGTGCCAGTAGTACCAGGGGGCGTGTGACTAATGAAAAACTGTTTTTT
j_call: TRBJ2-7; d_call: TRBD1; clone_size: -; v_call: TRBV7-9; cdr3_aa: CASSLAGQISYEQYF; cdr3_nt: TGTGCCAGCAGCTTAGCGGGACAGATCTCCTACGAGCAGTACTTC
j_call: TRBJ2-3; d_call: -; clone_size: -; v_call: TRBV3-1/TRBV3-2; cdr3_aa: CASSQAGSADTQYF; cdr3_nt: TGTGCCAGCAGCCAAGCGGGAAGTGCAGATACGCAGTATTTT
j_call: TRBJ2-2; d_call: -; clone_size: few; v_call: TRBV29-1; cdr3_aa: CSVEVWGSGELFF; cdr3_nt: TGCAGCGTTGAGGTTTGGGGGTCCGGGGAGCTGTTTTTT
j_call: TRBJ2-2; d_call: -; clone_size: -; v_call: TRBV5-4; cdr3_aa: CASSLVTSNTGELFF; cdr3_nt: TGTGCCAGCAGCCTGGTTACATCGAACACCGGGGAGCTGTTTTTT
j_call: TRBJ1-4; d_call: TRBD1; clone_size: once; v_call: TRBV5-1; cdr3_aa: CASSVTGGREKLFF; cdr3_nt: TGCGCCAGCAGCGTGACAGGGGGGAGGGAAAAACTGTTTTTT
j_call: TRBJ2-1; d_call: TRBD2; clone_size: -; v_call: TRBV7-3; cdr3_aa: CASSVTSEENNEQFF; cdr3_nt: TGTGCCAGCAGCGTAACTAGCGAGGAGAACAATGAGCAGTTCTTC
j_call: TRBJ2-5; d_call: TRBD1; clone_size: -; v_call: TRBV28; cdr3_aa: CASSSGQGDQETQYF; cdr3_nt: TGTGCCAGCAGTTCGGGGCAGGGGGACCAAGAGACCCAGTACTTC
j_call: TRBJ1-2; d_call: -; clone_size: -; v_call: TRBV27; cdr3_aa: CASRRGDYGYTF; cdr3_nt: TGTGCCAGCAGACGGGGCGACTATGGCTACACCTTC
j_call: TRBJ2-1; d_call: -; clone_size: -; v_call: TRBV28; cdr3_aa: CASSLGQYNEQFF; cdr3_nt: TGTGCCAGCAGTTTAGGGCAGTACAATGAGCAGTTCTTC
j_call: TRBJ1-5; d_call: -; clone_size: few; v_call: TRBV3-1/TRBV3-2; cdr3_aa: CASSSLDNQPQHF; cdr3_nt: TGTGCCAGCAGCAGTCTGGACAATCAGCCCCAGCATTTT
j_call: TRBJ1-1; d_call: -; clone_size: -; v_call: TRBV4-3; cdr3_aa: CASSRYVEGITEAFF; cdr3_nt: TGCGCCAGCAGCCGCTACGTCGAGGGAATCACTGAAGCTTTCTTT
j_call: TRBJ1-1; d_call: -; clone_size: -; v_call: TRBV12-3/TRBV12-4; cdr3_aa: CASSPLRGSEAFF; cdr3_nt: TGTGCCAGCAGTCCCCTTCGTGGGTCTGAAGCTTTCTTT
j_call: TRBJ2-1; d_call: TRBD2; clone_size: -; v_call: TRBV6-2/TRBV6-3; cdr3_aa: CASSYSGLAGGPGEQFF; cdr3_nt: TGTGCCAGCAGTTACTCGGGACTAGCGGGAGGGCCAGGTGAGCAGTTCTTC
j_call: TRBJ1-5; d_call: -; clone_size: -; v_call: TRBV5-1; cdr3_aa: CASRPGTVSNQPQHF; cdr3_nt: TGCGCCAGCCGACCCGGGACGGTTAGCAATCAGCCCCAGCATTTT
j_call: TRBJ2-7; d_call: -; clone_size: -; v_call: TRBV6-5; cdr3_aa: CASSSWGGLYEQYF; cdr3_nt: TGTGCCAGCAGTTCCTGGGGGGGCCTCTACGAGCAGTACTTC
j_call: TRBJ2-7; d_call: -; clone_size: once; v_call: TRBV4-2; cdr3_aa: CASSQNPDSSYEQYF; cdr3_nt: TGTGCCAGCAGCCAGAATCCTGACAGCTCCTACGAGCAGTACTTC
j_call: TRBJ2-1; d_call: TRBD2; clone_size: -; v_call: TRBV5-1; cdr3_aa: CASSILAGGYNEQFF; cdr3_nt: TGCGCCAGCAGCATACTAGCGGGGGGTTACAATGAGCAGTTCTTC
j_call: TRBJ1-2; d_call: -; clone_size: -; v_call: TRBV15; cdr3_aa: CATGGGSDGYTF; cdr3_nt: TGTGCCACCGGGGGGGGGTCTGACGGCTACACCTTC
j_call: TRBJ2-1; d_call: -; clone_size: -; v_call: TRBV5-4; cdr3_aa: CASMGGYYNEQFF; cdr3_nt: TGTGCCAGCATGGGGGGCTACTACAATGAGCAGTTCTTC
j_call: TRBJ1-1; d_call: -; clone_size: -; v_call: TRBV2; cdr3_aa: CASSGGRLKTTEAFF; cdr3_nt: TGTGCCAGCAGTGGGGGGCGGCTAAAGACCACTGAAGCTTTCTTT
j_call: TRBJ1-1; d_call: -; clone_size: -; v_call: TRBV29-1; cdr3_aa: CSAVRTMNTEAFF; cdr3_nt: TGCAGCGCGGTCAGAACAATGAACACTGAAGCTTTCTTT